This T cell receptor (beta chain) came from a study of blood T cell repertoires in COVID-19. Produced via immunoSEQ multiplex PCR; TCRdb's table is partial and in-frame only. Of 150,000 to 180,000 clones listed, roughly 84% were seen once; the top ten hold around an eighth. The Seattle patients joined while their infection was active and were tracked longitudinally afterward. In its sample, this clone was seen a few times. The sample was peripheral blood. This TCR derives from a woman aged 55-69 years with COVID-19, enrolled during active disease.

CDR3 loop: CASSEGEAGNSGNTIYF. DNA for the CDR3: TGTGCCAGCAGTGAGGGAGAGGCCGGGAACTCTGGAAACACCATATATTTT. This chain uses TRBV2 with TRBJ1-3; D is ambiguous. This CDR3 is 17 amino acids long. Trimming took off 3 bases at V and 0 bases at J, with 15 bases between the two ends. From germline, CDR1 is SNHLY and CDR2 FYNNEI.